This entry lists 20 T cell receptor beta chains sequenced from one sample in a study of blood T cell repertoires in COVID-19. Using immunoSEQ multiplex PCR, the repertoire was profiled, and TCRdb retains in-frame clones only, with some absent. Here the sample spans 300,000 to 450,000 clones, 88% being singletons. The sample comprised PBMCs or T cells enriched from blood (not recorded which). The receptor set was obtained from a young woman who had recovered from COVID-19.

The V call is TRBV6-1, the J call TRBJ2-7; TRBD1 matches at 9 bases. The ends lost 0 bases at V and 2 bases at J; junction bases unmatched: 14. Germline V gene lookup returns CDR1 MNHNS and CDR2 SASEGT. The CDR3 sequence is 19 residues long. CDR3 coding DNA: TGTGCCAGCAGTGAAGCGAGCATCCGGGGACAGGGAATCGCCTACGAGCAGTACTTC. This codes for CASSEASIRGQGIAYEQYF.

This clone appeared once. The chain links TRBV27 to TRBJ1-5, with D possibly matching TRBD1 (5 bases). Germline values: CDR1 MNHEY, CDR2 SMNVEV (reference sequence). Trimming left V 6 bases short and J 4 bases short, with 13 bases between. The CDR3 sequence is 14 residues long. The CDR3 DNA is TGTGCCAGCAGCCGACTGGGGGGGAATCAGCCCCAGCATTTT. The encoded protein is CASSRLGGNQPQHF.

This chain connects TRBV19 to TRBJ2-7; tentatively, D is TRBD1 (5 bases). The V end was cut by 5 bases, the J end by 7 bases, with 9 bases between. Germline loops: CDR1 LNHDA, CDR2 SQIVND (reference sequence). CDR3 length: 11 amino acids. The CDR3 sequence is CASSVQGEQYF. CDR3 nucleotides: TGTGCCAGTAGTGTTCAGGGAGAGCAGTACTTC.

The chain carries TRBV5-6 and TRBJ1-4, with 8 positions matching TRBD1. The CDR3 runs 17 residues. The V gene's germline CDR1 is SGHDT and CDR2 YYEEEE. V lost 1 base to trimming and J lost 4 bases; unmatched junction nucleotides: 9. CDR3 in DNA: TGTGCCAGCAGCTTGTCAGGATGGACAGGGAGTAATGAAAAACTGTTTTTT. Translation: CASSLSGWTGSNEKLFF.

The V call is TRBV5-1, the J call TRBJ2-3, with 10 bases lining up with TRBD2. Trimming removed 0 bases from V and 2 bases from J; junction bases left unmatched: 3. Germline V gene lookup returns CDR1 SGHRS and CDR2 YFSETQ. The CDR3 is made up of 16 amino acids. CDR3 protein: CASSLERGGPTDTQYF. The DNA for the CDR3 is TGCGCCAGCAGCTTGGAGCGGGGGGGTCCCACAGATACGCAGTATTTT.

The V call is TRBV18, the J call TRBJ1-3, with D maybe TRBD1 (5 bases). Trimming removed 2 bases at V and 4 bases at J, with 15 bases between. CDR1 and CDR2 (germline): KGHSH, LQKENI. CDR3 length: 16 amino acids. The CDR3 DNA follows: TGTGCCAGCTCACCATCCAGGGCCTTAAACGGAAACACCATATATTTT. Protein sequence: CASSPSRALNGNTIYF.

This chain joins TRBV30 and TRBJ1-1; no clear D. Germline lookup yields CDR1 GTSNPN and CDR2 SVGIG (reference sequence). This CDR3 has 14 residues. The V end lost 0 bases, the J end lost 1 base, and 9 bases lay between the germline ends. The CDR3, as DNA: TGTGCCTGGAGTGTGGCTTGGCAGAACACTGAAGCTTTCTTT. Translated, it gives CAWSVAWQNTEAFF.

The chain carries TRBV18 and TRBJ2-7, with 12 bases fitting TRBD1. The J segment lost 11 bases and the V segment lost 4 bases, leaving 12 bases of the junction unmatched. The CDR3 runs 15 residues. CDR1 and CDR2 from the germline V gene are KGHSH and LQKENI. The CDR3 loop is CASSQGQGASEPEYF. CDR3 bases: TGTGCCAGCTCACAGGGACAGGGGGCCTCCGAGCCGGAGTACTTC. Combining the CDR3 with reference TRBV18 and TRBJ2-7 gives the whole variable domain NAGVMQNPRHLVRRRGQEARLRCSPMKGHSHVYWYRQLPEEGLKFMVYLQKENIIDESGMPKERFSAEFPKEGPSILRIQQVVRGDSAAYFCASSQGQGASEPEYFGPGTRLTVT.

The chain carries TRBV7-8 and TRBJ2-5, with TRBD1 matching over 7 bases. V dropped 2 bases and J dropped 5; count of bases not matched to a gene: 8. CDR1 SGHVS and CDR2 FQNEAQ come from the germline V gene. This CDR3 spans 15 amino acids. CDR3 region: CASSLLGTESETQYF. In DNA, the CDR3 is TGTGCCAGCAGCTTATTAGGGACAGAGTCGGAGACCCAGTACTTC. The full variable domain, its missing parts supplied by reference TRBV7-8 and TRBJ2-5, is GAGVSQSPRYKVAKRGQDVALRCDPISGHVSLFWYQQALGQGPEFLTYFQNEAQLDKSGLPSDRFFAERPEGSVSTLKIQRTQQEDSAVYLCASSLLGTESETQYFGPGTRLLVL.

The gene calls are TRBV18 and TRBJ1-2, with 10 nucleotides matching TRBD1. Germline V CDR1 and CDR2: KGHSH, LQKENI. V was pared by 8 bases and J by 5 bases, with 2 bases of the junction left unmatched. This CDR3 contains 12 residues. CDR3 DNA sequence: TGTGCCAGCGCGGGACAGGGGTATGGCTACACCTTC. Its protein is CASAGQGYGYTF.

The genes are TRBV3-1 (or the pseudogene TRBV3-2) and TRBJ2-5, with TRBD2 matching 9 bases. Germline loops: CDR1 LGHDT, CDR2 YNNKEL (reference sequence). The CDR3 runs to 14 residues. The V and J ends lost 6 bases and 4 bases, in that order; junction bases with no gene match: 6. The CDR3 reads CASRVSGGGETQYF. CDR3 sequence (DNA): TGTGCCAGCAGGGTTAGCGGGGGAGGAGAGACCCAGTACTTC.

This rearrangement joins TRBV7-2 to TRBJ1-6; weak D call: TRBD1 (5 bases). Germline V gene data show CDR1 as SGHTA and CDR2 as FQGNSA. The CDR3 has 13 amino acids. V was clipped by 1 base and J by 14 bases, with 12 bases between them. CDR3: CASSLEVRGSLHF. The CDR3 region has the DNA TGTGCCAGCAGCTTAGAAGTCCGGGGGTCCCTCCACTTT.

CDR3 in DNA: TGTGCCATCAGTGAGCCGTATGGGACAGGGATCTCATACACTGAAGCTTTCTTT. Protein product: CAISEPYGTGISYTEAFF. V and J are TRBV10-3 and TRBJ1-1; 9 nucleotides align to TRBD1. CDR3 length: 18 residues. The V segment lost 2 bases and the J segment 3 bases; nucleotides outside the gene matches: 13. The germline V gene has CDR1 ENHRY and CDR2 SYGVKD.

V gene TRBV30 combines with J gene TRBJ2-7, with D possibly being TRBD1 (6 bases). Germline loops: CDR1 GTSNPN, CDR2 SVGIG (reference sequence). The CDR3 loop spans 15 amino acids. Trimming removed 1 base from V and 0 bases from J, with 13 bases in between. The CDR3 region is CAWSEMTGGSYEQYF. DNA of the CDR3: TGTGCCTGGAGTGAAATGACAGGTGGCTCCTACGAGCAGTACTTC.

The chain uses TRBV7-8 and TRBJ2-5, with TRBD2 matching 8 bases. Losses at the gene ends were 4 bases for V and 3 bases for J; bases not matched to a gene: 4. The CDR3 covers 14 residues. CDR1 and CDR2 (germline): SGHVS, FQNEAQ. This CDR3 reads CASSYGGGEETQYF. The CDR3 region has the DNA TGTGCCAGCAGCTACGGGGGGGGCGAAGAGACCCAGTACTTC.

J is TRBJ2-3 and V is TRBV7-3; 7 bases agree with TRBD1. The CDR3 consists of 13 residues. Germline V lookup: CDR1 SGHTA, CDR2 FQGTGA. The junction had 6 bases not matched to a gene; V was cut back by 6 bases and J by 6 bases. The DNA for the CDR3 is TGTGCCAGCAGGAGGGGGCAAGGTGATACGCAGTATTTT. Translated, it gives CASRRGQGDTQYF.

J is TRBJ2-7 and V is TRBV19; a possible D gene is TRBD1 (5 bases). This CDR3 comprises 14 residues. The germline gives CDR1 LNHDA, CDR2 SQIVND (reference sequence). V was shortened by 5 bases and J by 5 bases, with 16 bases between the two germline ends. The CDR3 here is CASSPGAGFDEQYF. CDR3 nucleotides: TGTGCCAGTAGTCCCGGTGCAGGGTTCGACGAGCAGTACTTC.

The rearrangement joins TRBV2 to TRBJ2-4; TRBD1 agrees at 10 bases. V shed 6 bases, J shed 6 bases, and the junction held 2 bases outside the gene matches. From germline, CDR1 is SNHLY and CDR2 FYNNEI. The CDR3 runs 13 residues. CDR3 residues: CASSGDRGNIQYF. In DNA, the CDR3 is TGTGCCAGCAGCGGGGACAGGGGAAACATTCAGTACTTC.

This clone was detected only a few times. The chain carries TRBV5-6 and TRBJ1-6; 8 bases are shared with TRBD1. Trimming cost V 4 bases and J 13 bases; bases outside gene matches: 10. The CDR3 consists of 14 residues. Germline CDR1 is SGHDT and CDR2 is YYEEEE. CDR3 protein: CASSAPGQASPLHF. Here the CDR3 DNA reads TGTGCCAGCAGCGCACCGGGACAGGCAAGCCCCCTCCACTTT.

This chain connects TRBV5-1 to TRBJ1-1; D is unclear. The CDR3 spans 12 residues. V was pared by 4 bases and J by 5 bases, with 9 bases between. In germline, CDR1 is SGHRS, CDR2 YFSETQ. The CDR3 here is CASSPLGTEAFF. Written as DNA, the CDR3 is TGCGCCAGCAGCCCCCTAGGTACTGAAGCTTTCTTT.